A selection of T cell receptor beta chains follows, all from one sample in a study of cytomegalovirus exposure and HLA in healthy donors. Clones were read by immunoSEQ multiplex PCR, and TCRdb kept only the in-frame ones, dropping some. The sample lists 80,000 to 100,000 clones, approximately 91% occurring once. The sample taken for sequencing was PBMCs. The origin of the receptors is a man in his thirties or forties in good health and CMV-seronegative. Both conserved end residues are part of each CDR3. The D gene is left open where the match is weak. The size entry is marked missing in some rows and otherwise reads once, few, many or a size class.

>-|TRBJ2-5|TRBV7-2|-
TGTGCCAGCAGCTATCCCCCGCGGACACCCAAAGAGACCCAGTACTTC
CASSYPPRTPKETQYF
>-|TRBJ2-7|TRBV10-3|TRBD2
TGTGCCATCAGTGAACCGACTAGCGGGAACGAGCAGTACTTC
CAISEPTSGNEQYF
>-|TRBJ2-5|TRBV6-4|-
TGTGCCACCAAACAGGGAAGAGAGACCCAGTACTTC
CATKQGRETQYF
>-|TRBJ1-3|TRBV21-1|-
TGTGCCAGCAGCAAAGAGGACAGGGCCAGAAACACCATATATTTT
CASSKEDRARNTIYF
>-|TRBJ1-2|TRBV5-4|-
TGTGCCAGCAGCAAAACAGGTTTCTATGGCTACACCTTC
CASSKTGFYGYTF
>-|TRBJ2-3|TRBV13|-
TGTGCCAGCAGCACGACAGGGGAGGGGACAGATACGCAGTATTTT
CASSTTGEGTDTQYF
>-|TRBJ1-1|TRBV6-1|TRBD1
TGTGCCACCCGGAGGACAGGAGCAAACACTGAAGCTTTCTTT
CATRRTGANTEAFF
>-|TRBJ2-1|TRBV19|-
TGTGCCAGTAGTCTCACTAGCCCCTACAATGAGCAGTTCTTC
CASSLTSPYNEQFF
>-|TRBJ2-3|TRBV5-4|TRBD2
TGTGCCAGCAGCTTGGCCCTAGCGGGAGGTTCAGATACGCAGTATTTT
CASSLALAGGSDTQYF
>-|TRBJ2-7|TRBV5-1|TRBD2
TGCGCCAGCAGCGGCTTAGCGGGAAGCCTCTACGAGCAGTACTTC
CASSGLAGSLYEQYF
>-|TRBJ1-6|TRBV2|TRBD1
TGTGCCAGCACTGGGGACAGTTATAATTCACCCCTCCACTTT
CASTGDSYNSPLHF
>-|TRBJ2-2|TRBV7-3|TRBD2
TGTGCCAGCAGCTCGCTAGCGGCCAGGCTTAACACCGGGGAGCTGTTTTTT
CASSSLAARLNTGELFF
>once|TRBJ2-2|TRBV10-3|TRBD2
TGTGCCATCAGCAACCCACTGGGACTAGCGGGGGGGCGGACCGGGGAGCTGTTTTTT
CAISNPLGLAGGRTGELFF
>-|TRBJ1-5|TRBV7-9|-
TGTGCCAGCAGCGAGCGTAGCAATCAGCCCCAGCATTTT
CASSERSNQPQHF